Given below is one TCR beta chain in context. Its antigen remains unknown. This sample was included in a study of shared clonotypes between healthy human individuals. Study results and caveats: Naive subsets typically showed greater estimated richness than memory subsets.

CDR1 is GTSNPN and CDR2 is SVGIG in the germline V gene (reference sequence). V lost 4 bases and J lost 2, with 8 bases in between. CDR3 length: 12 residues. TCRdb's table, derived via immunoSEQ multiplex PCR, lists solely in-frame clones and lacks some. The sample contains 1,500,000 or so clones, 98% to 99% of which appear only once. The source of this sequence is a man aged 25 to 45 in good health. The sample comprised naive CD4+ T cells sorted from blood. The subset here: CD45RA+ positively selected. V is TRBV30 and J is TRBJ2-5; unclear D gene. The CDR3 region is CAWNPSQETQYF. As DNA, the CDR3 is TGTGCCTGGAACCCGAGTCAAGAGACCCAGTACTTC.